This T cell receptor beta chain emerged from a study of T cell responses to AZD1222 COVID-19 vaccine (dated by TCRdb to about 2021). Regarding the study in general: TCR sequencing covered 230 or so trial participants: 200 to 220 given two doses of AZD1222 and about 26 given two doses of MenACWY control vaccine. Trial participants were enrolled by age into subgroups of 18-55, 56-69 and 70-plus years, and roughly 150, 30 and 60 TCR-sequenced participants, respectively, were included in these subgroups.

The investigation overall reported the following: After two AZD1222 doses, spike-specific TCR breadth and depth were significantly higher than at day 0 and than in MenACWY recipients. Because no samples from the day 14 peak response were available, repertoires could be characterized only after the peak T cell response. Reportedly, close to half of the unique spike-specific TCRs recognized epitopes lying outside the regions that are mutated in the B.1.351 and B.1.1.7 variants. Most participants were white British and females outnumbered males, and the authors suggested that clonal diversity may have been underestimated. Conclusions about previously exposed vaccinees were limited because only a handful of AZD1222 recipients were SARS-CoV-2 seropositive at baseline. CD4 TCRs associated with the vaccine covered the entire spike protein, and the dominant responses were in regions 160-218 and 743-854. The 56-69-year group was small, and its depth increase did not reach significance, likely because of low power.

What the time point label conveys for this sample: about 28 days (+/-7) after the second vaccine dose. AZD1222 recipients whose second dose came at about 4 weeks and those whose second dose came at about 12 weeks were combined into one group, since spike-specific TCR depth and breadth did not differ between the two schedules. Vaccinee samples came from UK trials COV001 and COV002, including a single-blind randomized controlled phase 2/3 trial of AZD1222 (ChAdOx1 nCoV-19) in healthy adults. For TCRbeta chain sequencing, PBMC samples were collected from trial participants at day 0 and at day 28 after the second dose. The CDR3 regions of human TCRbeta chains were subjected to immunosequencing. Turning to the authors' computational methods: Repertoire TCRs were matched against a reference library of SARS-CoV-2-specific TCRs generated with the MIRA antigen-specificity platform. Breadth was defined as the fraction of unique TCRs that were SARS-CoV-2-associated. Depth was defined as the fraction of total T cells that were SARS-CoV-2-associated. Using the MIRA data, each spike-specific TCR was mapped to the spike region that the TCR reacts to and placed in a CD4 or CD8 class. Log10-transformed breadth and depth values were compared by one-way ANOVA with Sidak's multiple comparisons tests. This immuneACCESS table, as held by TCRdb, lists in-frame sequences with V and J called but not all clones. Of the missing ones, under half trace to an unresolved V gene in checked studies; the others have no known cause. The D gene and trimming were derived from the DNA, and the V and J assignments and clone size from that table. This sample is represented by 150,000 or so clones; over 80% of them were singletons. Roughly 10% of the sample is taken by the ten largest.

V was cut back by 3 bases and J by 5 bases, leaving a gap of 11 bases between them. The germline V gene specifies SNHLY as CDR1 and FYNNEI as CDR2. From the cysteine up to the phenylalanine, the CDR3 has a length of 14 residues. The CDR3 DNA has 42 bases and is translated from base 1. As concerns this clone: Its antigen remains unidentified. Within one base of it there is no much larger clone, and no base qualities were kept.

The input for sequencing was peripheral blood, taken 28 days after the second AZD1222 dose. Recombination linked TRBV2 to TRBJ2-1; the D gene cannot be named for sure. The clonotype was recovered from an adult who received the AZD1222 COVID-19 vaccine. The DNA reads as follows: TGTGCCAGCAGTGATTGGCACCCCAACAATGAGCAGTTCTTC. The translation is CASSDWHPNNEQFF. Reference TRBV2 and TRBJ2-1 proteins supply the regions before and after the CDR3; the full variable domain is: EPEVTQTPSHQVTQMGQEVILRCVPISNHLYFYWYRQILGQKVEFLVSFYNNEISEKSEIFDDQFSVERPDGSNFTLKIRSTKLEDSAMYFCASSDWHPNNEQFFGPGTRLTVL.